The T cell receptor beta chain under discussion was sequenced for a study of early T cells in non-severe SARS-CoV-2 infection. In this sample, this clonotype is medium-sized. Attachment of unique molecular identifiers to individual cDNA molecules was performed. TCRdb ran MiXCR on the 5' RACE reads and lists one entry per CDR3 protein. The table has 35,000 to 45,000 distinct CDR3 sequences, more than 5% seen once; the top ten hold 7.6%. This TCR derives from an adult who was a healthcare worker with PCR-confirmed SARS-CoV-2 infection or an uninfected control (not recorded which). Sequenced: whole blood.

CDR3 bases: TGTGCCAGCAGTTACGGCGGGAGGAACGAGCAGTACTTC. This codes for CASSYGGRNEQYF. The V call is TRBV6-2 or TRBV6-3, the J call TRBJ2-7; TRBD2 agrees at 8 bases. Per germline, CDR1 MNHEY and CDR2 SVGEGT. Trimming cost V 2 bases and J 5 bases; bases outside gene matches: 2. The CDR3 is 13 amino acids.